The source of this TCR beta chain is a study of shared clonotypes between healthy human individuals. Remarks on this clone: The same CDR3 can be traced to other DNA sequences in this sample.

TCRdb's table, derived via immunoSEQ multiplex PCR, lists solely in-frame clones and lacks some. The sample includes over 850,000 clones, approximately 80% of them seen just once. There are 14 residues in the CDR3. In germline, CDR1 is LNHDA, CDR2 SQIVND (reference sequence). V lost 1 base to trimming and J lost 5 bases, with 11 bases between them. Source material: memory CD4+ T cells from PBMCs. Subset noted: CD45RA-negative fraction. The genes are TRBV19 and TRBJ1-1, with no clear D. The clonotype originates from a man in his late teens or twenties in good health. Some clones in this sample may be carry-over from other donors' samples. The CDR3: CASSIVRRGTEAFF. CDR3 DNA sequence: TGTGCCAGTAGTATAGTCAGGCGGGGAACTGAAGCTTTCTTT.